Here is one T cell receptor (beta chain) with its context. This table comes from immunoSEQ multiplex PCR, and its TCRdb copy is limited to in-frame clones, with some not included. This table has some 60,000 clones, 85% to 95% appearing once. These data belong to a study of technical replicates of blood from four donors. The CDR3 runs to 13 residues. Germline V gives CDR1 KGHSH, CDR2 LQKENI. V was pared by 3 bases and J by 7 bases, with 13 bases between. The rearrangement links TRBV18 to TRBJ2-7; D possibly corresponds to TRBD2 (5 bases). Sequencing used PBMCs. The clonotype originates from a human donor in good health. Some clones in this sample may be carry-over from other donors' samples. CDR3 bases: TGTGCCAGCTCACCCGACTACCACCGGGAGCAGTACTTC. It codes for CASSPDYHREQYF.